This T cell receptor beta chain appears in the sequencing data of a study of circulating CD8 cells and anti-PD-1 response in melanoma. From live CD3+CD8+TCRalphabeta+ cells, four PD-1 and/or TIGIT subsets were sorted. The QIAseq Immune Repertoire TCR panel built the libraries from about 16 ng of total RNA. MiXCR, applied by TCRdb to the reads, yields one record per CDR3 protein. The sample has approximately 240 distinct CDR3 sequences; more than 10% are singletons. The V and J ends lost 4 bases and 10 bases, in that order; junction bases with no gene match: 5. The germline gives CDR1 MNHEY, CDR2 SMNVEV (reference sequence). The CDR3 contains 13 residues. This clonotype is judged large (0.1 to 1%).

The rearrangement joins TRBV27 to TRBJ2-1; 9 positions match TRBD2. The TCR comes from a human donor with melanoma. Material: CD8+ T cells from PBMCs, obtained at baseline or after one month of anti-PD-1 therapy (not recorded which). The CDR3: CASSWTSAGEQFF. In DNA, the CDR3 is TGTGCCAGCAGTTGGACTAGCGCGGGAGAGCAGTTCTTC.